Shown below are 27 T cell receptor beta chains from a single sample sequenced in a study of cytomegalovirus exposure and HLA in healthy donors. The repertoire was sequenced with immunoSEQ multiplex PCR; TCRdb's copy has only in-frame clones and lacks some. The data contain approximately 220,000 clones, more than 75% of them singletons. Sequencing was carried out using PBMCs. The origin of the receptors is a man aged 18 to 29 in good health and CMV-seronegative.

This chain joins TRBV2 and TRBJ2-7; a possible D gene is TRBD2 (5 bases). V was clipped by 7 bases and J by 0 bases, with 16 bases between them. CDR1 and CDR2 (germline): SNHLY, FYNNEI. The CDR3 has 15 residues. The CDR3 reads CASKSATGSSYEQYF. CDR3 in DNA: TGTGCCAGCAAATCAGCGACGGGGAGCTCCTACGAGCAGTACTTC.

This chain joins TRBV7-2 and TRBJ2-2; no clear D. Looked up from germline, CDR1 is SGHTA and CDR2 is FQGNSA. Trimming removed 1 base at V and 6 bases at J, with 9 bases between. The CDR3 is made up of 14 amino acids. This CDR3 reads CASSLDGSPGELFF. The CDR3, as DNA: TGTGCCAGCAGCTTAGACGGGTCCCCCGGGGAGCTGTTTTTT.

This clone occurred a few times. J is TRBJ2-2 and V is TRBV7-2; D might be TRBD2 (5 bases). Germline-derived CDR1 and CDR2 are SGHTA and FQGNSA. V lost 5 bases and J 5 bases, leaving 9 bases between the germline ends. This CDR3 contains 13 residues. The CDR3 sequence is CASSVDWTGELFF. Written as DNA, the CDR3 is TGTGCCAGCAGCGTGGACTGGACCGGGGAGCTGTTTTTT.

This rearrangement joins TRBV2 to TRBJ1-2; TRBD1 aligns across 7 bases. J was trimmed by 4 bases and V by 2 bases; bases with no gene match: 13. This CDR3 has 17 amino acids. The germline CDR1 and CDR2 sequences are SNHLY and FYNNEI. The CDR3 DNA follows: TGTGCCAGCAGTGAATCACGCCAGGGGGTCTTTGGCTATGGCTACACCTTC. Translation gives CASSESRQGVFGYGYTF.

This chain uses TRBV5-5 with TRBJ2-1, with D possibly TRBD2 on 6 matching bases. The V end was cut by 0 bases, the J end by 1 base, with 14 bases between. This CDR3 has 17 amino acids. Germline CDR1 reads SGHKS; CDR2 reads YYEKEE (reference sequence). The CDR3: CASSLVGWRASYNEQFF. CDR3 bases: TGTGCCAGCAGCTTGGTGGGGTGGAGGGCTTCCTACAATGAGCAGTTCTTC.

This clone was seen ten or more times. The chain is built from TRBV21-1 and TRBJ1-3; TRBD1 is taken as the D call from the table, unchecked against the DNA. TRBV21-1 corresponds to a pseudogene. The CDR3 consists of 17 residues. This CDR3 reads CASTNDRVHSSGNTIYF. CDR3 in DNA: TGTGCCAGCACGAATGACAGGGTTCATAGTTCCGGAAACACCATATATTTT.

The CDR3 coding sequence is TGCGCCAGCAGCCAGGTCGCCGGGACAGGGGACACTGAAGCTTTCTTT. Its translation: CASSQVAGTGDTEAFF. This chain connects TRBV4-3 to TRBJ1-1, with 10 bases identical to TRBD1. Germline V gene data show CDR1 as LGHNA and CDR2 as YSLEER. The J segment lost 3 bases and the V segment lost 3 bases, leaving 7 bases of the junction unmatched. The CDR3 is made up of 16 amino acids.

The rearrangement joins TRBV7-9 to TRBJ1-6; 7 positions agree with TRBD1. Germline V gene lookup returns CDR1 SEHNR and CDR2 FQNEAQ (reference sequence). V gave up 4 bases and J gave up 6 bases; unmatched junction bases: 9. The CDR3 contains 16 residues. CDR3 loop: CASSSEGAIGNSPLHF. The CDR3 DNA reads as TGTGCCAGCAGCTCTGAGGGGGCTATTGGTAATTCACCCCTCCACTTT.

V is TRBV27 and J is TRBJ2-5, with D tentatively TRBD1 (5 bases). Germline CDR1 MNHEY, CDR2 SMNVEV (reference sequence). The ends were cut back, 6 bases at V and 5 bases at J, with 7 bases in the middle. The CDR3 length is 11 residues. Here the CDR3 reads CASSPGETQYF. The CDR3 DNA follows: TGTGCCAGCAGCCCAGGGGAGACCCAGTACTTC.

V is TRBV7-9 and J is TRBJ1-4, with D perhaps TRBD1 (6 bases). Per the germline V gene, CDR1 is SEHNR and CDR2 is FQNEAQ (reference sequence). Trimming removed 1 base at V and 7 bases at J, with 10 bases between. The CDR3 is 14 residues long. CDR3 DNA: TGTGCCAGCAGCTTAGTGGACAGAAGTGAAAAACTGTTTTTT. Its protein product is CASSLVDRSEKLFF.

For the CDR3, the DNA is TGTGCCAGCAGCTTGGTATCCCGGAGCGGGAGGGATTTCAATGAGCAGTTCTTC. Translating it yields CASSLVSRSGRDFNEQFF. The chain couples TRBV7-2 to TRBJ2-1; 10 nucleotides match TRBD2. This CDR3 comprises 18 residues. V was pared by 3 bases and J by 6 bases, with 14 bases of the junction left unmatched. Germline-derived CDR1 and CDR2 are SGHTA and FQGNSA.

This chain joins TRBV10-1 and TRBJ1-5, with 7 bases aligning to TRBD1. Germline V gene data show CDR1 as WNHNN and CDR2 as SYGVQD (reference sequence). This CDR3 has 16 amino acids. V trimming: 2 bases; J trimming: 4 bases; junction bases outside the gene matches: 8. The CDR3 here is CASSEERQGWNQPQHF. The CDR3 coding sequence is TGCGCCAGCAGTGAGGAGAGACAGGGCTGGAATCAGCCCCAGCATTTT.

The rearrangement links TRBV27 to TRBJ2-2, with 9 nucleotides matching TRBD2. Germline V lookup: CDR1 MNHEY, CDR2 SMNVEV (reference sequence). After removal of 5 bases from V and 0 bases from J, the junction contained 1 base not matched to a gene. This CDR3 has 15 residues. CDR3 amino acids: CASSLAGTNTGELFF. In nucleotides, the CDR3 is TGTGCCAGCAGTCTAGCGGGGACGAACACCGGGGAGCTGTTTTTT.

The rearrangement joins TRBV9 to TRBJ2-3, with TRBD2 identical over 13 bases. Unmatched junction bases numbered 3, after V lost 1 base and J lost 4 bases. CDR3 size: 16 residues. From germline, CDR1 is SGDLS and CDR2 YYNGEE. CDR3 coding DNA: TGTGCCAGCAGCGTAACCGGGACTAGCGGGGCAGATACGCAGTATTTT. This encodes CASSVTGTSGADTQYF.

J is TRBJ2-2 and V is TRBV2; 9 nucleotides align to TRBD1. V lost 7 bases and J lost 5; bases outside the gene matches: 5. The CDR3 extends over 14 amino acids. CDR1 is SNHLY, CDR2 FYNNEI, per germline. DNA for the CDR3: TGTGCCAGCACCGGGACAGGGTTGACCGGGGAGCTGTTTTTT. Translation gives CASTGTGLTGELFF.

V gene TRBV28 combines with J gene TRBJ2-3, with TRBD2 as a possible D gene (7 bases). The germline V gene encodes CDR1 MDHEN and CDR2 SYDVKM. Trimming took 3 bases from V and 2 from J, leaving 12 bases between them. There are 15 residues in the CDR3. The CDR3 sequence is CASSLGAGDTDTQYF. CDR3 bases: TGTGCCAGCAGTTTGGGGGCGGGGGACACAGATACGCAGTATTTT.

The chain combines TRBV27 with TRBJ2-2; TRBD2 matches 7 bases. Per germline, CDR1 MNHEY and CDR2 SMNVEV (reference sequence). There are 16 residues in the CDR3. V dropped 3 bases and J dropped 4; count of bases not matched to a gene: 8. The CDR3 DNA sequence: TGTGCCAGCAGTTTTTGGGGGAGGGCCCCCACCGGGGAGCTGTTTTTT. Translation: CASSFWGRAPTGELFF.

The CDR3 DNA reads as TGCGCCAGCAGCCAAGCATTAGCCCCCTGGGATGAGCAGTTCTTC. Its translation: CASSQALAPWDEQFF. V usage is TRBV4-1 and J usage is TRBJ2-1; D is unresolved. V was trimmed by 1 base and J by 8 bases, leaving 15 bases between them. The germline CDR1 and CDR2 sequences are MGHRA and YSYEKL. There are 15 residues in the CDR3.

The chain couples TRBV5-8 to TRBJ2-1, with D hard to call. Trimming removed 1 base at V and 8 bases at J, with 4 bases between. CDR3 size: 11 residues. Germline lookup yields CDR1 SGHTS and CDR2 YDEGEE. The CDR3, as DNA: TGTGCCAGCAGCTTGTTCTATGAGCAGTTCTTC. Amino acids: CASSLFYEQFF.

This clone appeared a single time. The J gene is TRBJ2-7, the V gene TRBV6-5; 10 bases line up with TRBD1. The CDR3 totals 15 residues. CDR1 is MNHEY and CDR2 is SVGAGI in the germline V gene. V gave up 5 bases and J gave up 4 bases; unmatched junction bases: 8. The CDR3 bases are TGTGCCAGCAGTCGATCGACAGGGGGCCTATACGAGCAGTACTTC. Translating it yields CASSRSTGGLYEQYF.

The chain employs TRBV19 and TRBJ1-1; possible D gene TRBD1, 6 bases. Trimming left V 6 bases short and J 3 bases short, with 14 bases between. The CDR3 is made up of 14 amino acids. In germline, CDR1 is LNHDA, CDR2 SQIVND (reference sequence). This CDR3 is CASRLSQGHTEAFF. CDR3 DNA sequence: TGTGCCAGTAGGCTTTCACAGGGACACACTGAAGCTTTCTTT.

The chain joins TRBV7-8 to TRBJ1-5; D might be TRBD1 (6 bases). With 1 base removed from V and 6 bases from J, the gap between germline ends came to 13 bases. CDR1 SGHVS and CDR2 FQNEAQ come from the germline V gene. The CDR3 consists of 15 residues. CDR3 amino acids: CASSLVAGVAQPQHF. The CDR3 DNA reads TGTGCCAGCAGCTTAGTAGCAGGGGTGGCTCAGCCCCAGCATTTT.

This chain connects TRBV30 to TRBJ2-3, with 11 bases that match TRBD2. Germline V lookup: CDR1 GTSNPN, CDR2 SVGIG (reference sequence). The CDR3 contains 16 residues. Losses at the gene ends were 2 bases for V and 2 bases for J; bases not matched to a gene: 6. This CDR3 reads CAWSPGTSGLTDTQYF. In nucleotides, the CDR3 is TGTGCCTGGAGTCCCGGGACTAGCGGCCTCACAGATACGCAGTATTTT.

The chain couples TRBV5-1 to TRBJ1-4; TRBD1 agrees at 8 bases. Germline loops: CDR1 SGHRS, CDR2 YFSETQ. V was clipped by 1 base and J by 7 bases; unmatched bases: 3. The length of the CDR3 is 14 residues. CDR3 coding DNA: TGCGCCAGCAGCTTGCGGACAGGGAGTGAAAAACTGTTTTTT. This codes for CASSLRTGSEKLFF.

This chain uses TRBV4-3 with TRBJ1-1; D is possibly TRBD1 (5 bases). Germline loops: CDR1 LGHNA, CDR2 YSLEER. The CDR3 loop spans 16 amino acids. V was pared by 0 bases and J by 0 bases, with 11 bases between. The CDR3 region has the DNA TGCGCCAGCAGCCAAGATTGGGGGGGTTTGAACACTGAAGCTTTCTTT. Translation: CASSQDWGGLNTEAFF.

This chain connects TRBV4-2 to TRBJ2-1; the D gene is possibly TRBD2 (6 bases). The CDR3 covers 16 residues. Trimming took 4 bases from V and 8 from J, leaving 21 bases between them. CDR1 and CDR2 (germline): LGHNA, YNFKEQ. CDR3 coding DNA: TGTGCCAGCAGCCCGGCAAGGGACTTACTAATGGATGAGCAGTTCTTC. This codes for CASSPARDLLMDEQFF.

The J gene is TRBJ2-1, the V gene TRBV5-1; the match to TRBD1 covers 7 bases. J was trimmed by 3 bases and V by 2 bases; bases with no gene match: 2. This CDR3 has 14 residues. CDR1 is SGHRS, CDR2 YFSETQ, per germline. The CDR3 sequence: CASSFRGLYNEQFF. The CDR3 nucleotides read TGCGCCAGCAGCTTTAGGGGGCTCTACAATGAGCAGTTCTTC.